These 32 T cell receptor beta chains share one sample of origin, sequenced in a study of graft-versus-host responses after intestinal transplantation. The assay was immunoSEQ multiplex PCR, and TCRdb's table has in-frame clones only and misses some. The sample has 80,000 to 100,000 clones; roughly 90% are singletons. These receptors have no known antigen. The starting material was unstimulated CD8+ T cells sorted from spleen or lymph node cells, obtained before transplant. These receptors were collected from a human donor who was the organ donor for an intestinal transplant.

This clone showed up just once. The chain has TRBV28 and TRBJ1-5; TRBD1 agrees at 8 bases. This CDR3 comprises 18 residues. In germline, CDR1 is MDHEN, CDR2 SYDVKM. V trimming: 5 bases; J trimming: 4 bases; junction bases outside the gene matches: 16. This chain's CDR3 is CASSTFPTGQGDNQPQHF. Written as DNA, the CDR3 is TGTGCCAGCAGTACCTTCCCAACCGGACAGGGTGATAATCAGCCCCAGCATTTT.

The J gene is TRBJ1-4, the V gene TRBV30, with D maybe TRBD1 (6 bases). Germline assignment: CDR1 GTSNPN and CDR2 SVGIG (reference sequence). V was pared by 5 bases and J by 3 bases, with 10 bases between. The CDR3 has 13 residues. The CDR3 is CAWQGNANEKLFF. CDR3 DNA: TGTGCCTGGCAGGGGAATGCTAATGAAAAACTGTTTTTT.

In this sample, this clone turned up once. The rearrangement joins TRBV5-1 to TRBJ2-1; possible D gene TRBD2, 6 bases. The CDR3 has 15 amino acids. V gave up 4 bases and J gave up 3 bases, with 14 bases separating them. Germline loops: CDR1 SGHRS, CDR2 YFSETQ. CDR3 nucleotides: TGCGCCAGCAGCGGGCGGGACGAGGTCTACAATGAGCAGTTCTTC. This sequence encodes CASSGRDEVYNEQFF.

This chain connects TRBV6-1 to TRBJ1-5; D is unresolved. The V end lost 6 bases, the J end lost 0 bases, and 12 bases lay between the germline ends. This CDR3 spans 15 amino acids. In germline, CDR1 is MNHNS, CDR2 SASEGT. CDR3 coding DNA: TGTGCCAGCAGGCTAAGGAGGGATAGCAATCAGCCCCAGCATTTT. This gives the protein CASRLRRDSNQPQHF.

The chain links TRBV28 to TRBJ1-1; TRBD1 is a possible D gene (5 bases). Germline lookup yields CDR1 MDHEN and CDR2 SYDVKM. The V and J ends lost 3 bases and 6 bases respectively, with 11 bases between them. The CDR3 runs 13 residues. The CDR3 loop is CASSFQGWAEAFF. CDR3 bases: TGTGCCAGCAGTTTCCAGGGTTGGGCTGAAGCTTTCTTT.

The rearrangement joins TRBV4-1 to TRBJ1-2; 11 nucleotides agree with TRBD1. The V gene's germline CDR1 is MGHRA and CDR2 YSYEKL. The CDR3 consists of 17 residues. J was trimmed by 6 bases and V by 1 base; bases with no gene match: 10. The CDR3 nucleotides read TGCGCCAGCAGCCAAGTATTTCGGACAGGGGGCGCCGATGGCTACACCTTC. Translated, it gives CASSQVFRTGGADGYTF.

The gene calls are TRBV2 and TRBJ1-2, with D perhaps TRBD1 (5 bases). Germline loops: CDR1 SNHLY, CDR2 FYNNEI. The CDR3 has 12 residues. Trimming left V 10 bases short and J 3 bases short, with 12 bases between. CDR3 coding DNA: TGTGCCACTATACAGGTTGACTATGGCTACACCTTC. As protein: CATIQVDYGYTF.

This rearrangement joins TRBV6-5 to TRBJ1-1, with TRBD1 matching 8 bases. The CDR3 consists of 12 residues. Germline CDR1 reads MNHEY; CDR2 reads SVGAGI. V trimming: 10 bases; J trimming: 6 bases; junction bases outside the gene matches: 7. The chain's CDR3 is CATTNRGAEAFF. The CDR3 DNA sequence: TGTGCCACCACGAACAGGGGGGCTGAAGCTTTCTTT.

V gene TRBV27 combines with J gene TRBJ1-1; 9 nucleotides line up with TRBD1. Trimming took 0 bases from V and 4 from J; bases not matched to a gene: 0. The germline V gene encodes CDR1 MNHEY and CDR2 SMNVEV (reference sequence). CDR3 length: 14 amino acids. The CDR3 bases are TGTGCCAGCAGTTTATCACAGGGGGCCACTGAAGCTTTCTTT. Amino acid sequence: CASSLSQGATEAFF.

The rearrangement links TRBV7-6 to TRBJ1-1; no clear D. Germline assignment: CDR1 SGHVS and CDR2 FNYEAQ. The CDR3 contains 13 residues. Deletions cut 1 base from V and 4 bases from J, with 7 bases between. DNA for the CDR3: TGTGCCAGCAGCTTAGATCTCGGCACTGAAGCTTTCTTT. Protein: CASSLDLGTEAFF.

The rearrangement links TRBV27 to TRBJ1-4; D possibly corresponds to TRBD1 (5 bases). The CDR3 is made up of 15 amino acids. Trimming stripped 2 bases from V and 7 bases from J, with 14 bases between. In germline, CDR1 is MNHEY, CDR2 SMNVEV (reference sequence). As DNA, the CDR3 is TGTGCCAGCAGTTTAACGGCAGTTAGGGGTGAAAAACTGTTTTTT. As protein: CASSLTAVRGEKLFF. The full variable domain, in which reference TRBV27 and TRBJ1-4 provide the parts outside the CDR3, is EAQVTQNPRYLITVTGKKLTVTCSQNMNHEYMSWYRQDPGLGLRQIYYSMNVEVTDKGDVPEGYKVSRKEKRNFPLILESPSPNQTSLYFCASSLTAVRGEKLFFGSGTQLSVL.

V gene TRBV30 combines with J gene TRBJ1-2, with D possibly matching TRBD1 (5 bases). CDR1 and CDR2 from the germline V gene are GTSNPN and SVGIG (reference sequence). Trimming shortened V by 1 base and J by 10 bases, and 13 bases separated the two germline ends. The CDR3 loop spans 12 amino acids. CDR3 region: CAWSDGAPAYTF. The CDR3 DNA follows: TGTGCCTGGAGTGATGGGGCCCCCGCCTACACCTTC.

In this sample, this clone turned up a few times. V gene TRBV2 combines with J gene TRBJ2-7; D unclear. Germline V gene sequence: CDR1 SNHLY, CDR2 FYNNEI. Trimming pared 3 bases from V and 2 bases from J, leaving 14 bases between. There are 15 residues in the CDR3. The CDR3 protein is CASSDPLDGAYEQYF. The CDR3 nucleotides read TGTGCCAGCAGTGACCCCTTAGACGGAGCCTACGAGCAGTACTTC.

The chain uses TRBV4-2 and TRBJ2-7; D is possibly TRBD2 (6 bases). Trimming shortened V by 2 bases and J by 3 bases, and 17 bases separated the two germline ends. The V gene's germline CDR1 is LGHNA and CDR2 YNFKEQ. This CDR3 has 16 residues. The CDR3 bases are TGTGCCAGCAGCCAAAACCGGGACTCCCACCTCTACGAGCAGTACTTC. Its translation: CASSQNRDSHLYEQYF.

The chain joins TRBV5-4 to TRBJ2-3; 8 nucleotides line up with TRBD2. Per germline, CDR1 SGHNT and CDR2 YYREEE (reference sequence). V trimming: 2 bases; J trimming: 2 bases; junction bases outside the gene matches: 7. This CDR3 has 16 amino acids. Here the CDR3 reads CASSLTGLDHTDTQYF. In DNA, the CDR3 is TGTGCCAGCAGCTTAACGGGACTAGACCACACAGATACGCAGTATTTT. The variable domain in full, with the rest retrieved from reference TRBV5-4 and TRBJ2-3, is ETGVTQSPTHLIKTRGQQVTLRCSSQSGHNTVSWYQQALGQGPQFIFQYYREEENGRGNFPPRFSGLQFPNYSSELNVNALELDDSALYLCASSLTGLDHTDTQYFGPGTRLTVL.

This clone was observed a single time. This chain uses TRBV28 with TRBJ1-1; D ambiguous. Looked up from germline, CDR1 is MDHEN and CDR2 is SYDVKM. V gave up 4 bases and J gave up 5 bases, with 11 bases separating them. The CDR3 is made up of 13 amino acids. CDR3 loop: CASSYRGMTEAFF. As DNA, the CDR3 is TGTGCCAGCAGTTACCGGGGAATGACTGAAGCTTTCTTT.

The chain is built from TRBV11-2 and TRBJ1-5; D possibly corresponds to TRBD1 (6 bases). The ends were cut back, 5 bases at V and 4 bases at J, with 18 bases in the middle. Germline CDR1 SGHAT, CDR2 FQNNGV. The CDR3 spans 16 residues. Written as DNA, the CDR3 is TGTGCCAGCAGCCTGCGGAAAGACAGGTCTAATCAGCCCCAGCATTTT. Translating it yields CASSLRKDRSNQPQHF.

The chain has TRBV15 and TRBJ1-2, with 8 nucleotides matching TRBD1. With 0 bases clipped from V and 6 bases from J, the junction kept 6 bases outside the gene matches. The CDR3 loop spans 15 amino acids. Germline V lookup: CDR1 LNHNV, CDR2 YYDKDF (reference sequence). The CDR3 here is CATSREDGQGDGYTF. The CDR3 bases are TGTGCCACCAGCAGAGAAGATGGACAGGGTGATGGCTACACCTTC. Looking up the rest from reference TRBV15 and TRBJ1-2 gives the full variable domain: DAMVIQNPRYQVTQFGKPVTLSCSQTLNHNVMYWYQQKSSQAPKLLFHYYDKDFNNEADTPDNFQSRRPNTSFCFLDIRSPGLGDTAMYLCATSREDGQGDGYTFGSGTRLTVV.

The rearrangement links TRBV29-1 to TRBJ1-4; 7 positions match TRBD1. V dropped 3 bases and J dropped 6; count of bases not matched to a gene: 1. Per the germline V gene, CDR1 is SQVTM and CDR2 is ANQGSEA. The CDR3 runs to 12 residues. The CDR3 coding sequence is TGCAGCGTTGACAGGGGGGATGAAAAACTGTTTTTT. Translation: CSVDRGDEKLFF.

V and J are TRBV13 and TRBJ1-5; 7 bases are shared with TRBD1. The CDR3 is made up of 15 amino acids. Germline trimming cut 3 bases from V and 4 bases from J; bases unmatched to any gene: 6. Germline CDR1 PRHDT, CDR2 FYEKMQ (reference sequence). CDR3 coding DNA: TGTGCCAGCAGCTTCAACAGGGGTGTGAATCAGCCCCAGCATTTT. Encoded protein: CASSFNRGVNQPQHF.

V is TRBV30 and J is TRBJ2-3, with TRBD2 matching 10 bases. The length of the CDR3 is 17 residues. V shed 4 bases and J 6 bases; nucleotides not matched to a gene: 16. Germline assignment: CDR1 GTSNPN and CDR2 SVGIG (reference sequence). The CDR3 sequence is CAWTTLVPSGGNDTQYF. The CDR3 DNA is TGTGCCTGGACCACGCTAGTACCTAGCGGGGGTAACGATACGCAGTATTTT. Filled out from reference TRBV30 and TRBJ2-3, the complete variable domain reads SQTIHQWPATLVQPVGSPLSLECTVEGTSNPNLYWYRQAAGRGLQLLFYSVGIGQISSEVPQNLSASRPQDRQFILSSKKLLLSDSGFYLCAWTTLVPSGGNDTQYFGPGTRLTVL.

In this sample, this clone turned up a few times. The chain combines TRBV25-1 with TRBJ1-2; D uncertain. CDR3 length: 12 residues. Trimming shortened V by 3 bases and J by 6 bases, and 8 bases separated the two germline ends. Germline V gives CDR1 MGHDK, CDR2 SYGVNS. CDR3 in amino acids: CASSDVSNGYTF. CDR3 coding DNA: TGTGCCAGCAGTGACGTCAGTAATGGCTACACCTTC.

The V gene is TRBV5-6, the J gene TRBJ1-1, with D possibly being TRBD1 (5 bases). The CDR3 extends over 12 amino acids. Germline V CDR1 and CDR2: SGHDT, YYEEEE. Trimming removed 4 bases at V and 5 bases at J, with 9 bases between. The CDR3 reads CASSRGDTEAFF. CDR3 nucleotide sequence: TGTGCCAGCAGCCGGGGGGATACTGAAGCTTTCTTT.

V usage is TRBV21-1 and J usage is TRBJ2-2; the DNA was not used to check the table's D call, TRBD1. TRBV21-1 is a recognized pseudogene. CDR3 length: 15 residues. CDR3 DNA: TGTGCCAGCAGGACTGGGACAGCGAACACCGGGGAGCTGTTTTTT. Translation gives CASRTGTANTGELFF.

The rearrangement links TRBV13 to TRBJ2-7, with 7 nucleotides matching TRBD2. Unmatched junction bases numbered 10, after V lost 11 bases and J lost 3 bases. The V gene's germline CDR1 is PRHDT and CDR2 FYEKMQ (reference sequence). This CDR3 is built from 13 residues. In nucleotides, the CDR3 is TGTGCCTCCAGGGAGGGGAGAATCTACGAGCAGTACTTC. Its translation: CASREGRIYEQYF.

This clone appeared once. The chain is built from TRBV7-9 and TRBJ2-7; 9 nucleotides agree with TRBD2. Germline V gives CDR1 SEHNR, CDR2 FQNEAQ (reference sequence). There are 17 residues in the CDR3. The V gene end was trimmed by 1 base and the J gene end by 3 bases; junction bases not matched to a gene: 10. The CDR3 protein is CASSLGYGGGADYEQYF. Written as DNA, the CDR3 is TGTGCCAGCAGCTTAGGATATGGCGGGGGGGCCGACTACGAGCAGTACTTC.

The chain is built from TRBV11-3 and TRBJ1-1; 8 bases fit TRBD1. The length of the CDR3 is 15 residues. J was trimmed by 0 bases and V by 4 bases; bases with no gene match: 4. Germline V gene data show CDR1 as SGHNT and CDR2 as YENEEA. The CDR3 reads CASSSRTGLNTEAFF. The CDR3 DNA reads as TGTGCCAGCAGCTCCCGGACAGGGCTGAACACTGAAGCTTTCTTT.

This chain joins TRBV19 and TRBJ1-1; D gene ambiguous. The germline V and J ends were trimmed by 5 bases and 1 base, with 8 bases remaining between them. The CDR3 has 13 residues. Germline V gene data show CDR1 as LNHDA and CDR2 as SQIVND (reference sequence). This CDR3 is CASSWSGNTEAFF. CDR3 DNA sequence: TGTGCCAGTAGTTGGTCCGGGAACACTGAAGCTTTCTTT.

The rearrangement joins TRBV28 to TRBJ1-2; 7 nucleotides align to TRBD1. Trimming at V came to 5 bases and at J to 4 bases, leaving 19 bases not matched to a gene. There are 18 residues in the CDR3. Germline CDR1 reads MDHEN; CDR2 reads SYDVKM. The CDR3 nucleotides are TGTGCCAGCAGTCAAACAGGGGACCTTAACCCTTCGCTCTATGGCTACACCTTC. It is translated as CASSQTGDLNPSLYGYTF.

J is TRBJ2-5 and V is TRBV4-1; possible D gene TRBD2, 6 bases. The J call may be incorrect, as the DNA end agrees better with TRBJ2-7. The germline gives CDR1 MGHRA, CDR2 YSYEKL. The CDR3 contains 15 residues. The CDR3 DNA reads TGCGCCAGCAGCCAAGCGACTAGTGTCTCCTACGAGCAGTACTTC. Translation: CASSQATSVSYEQYF.

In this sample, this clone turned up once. CDR3 DNA: TGCAGCGTCTACGACTCTGGGGCCAACGTCCTGACTTTC. It specifies CSVYDSGANVLTF. The chain recombines TRBV29-1 with TRBJ2-6; D is ambiguous. The CDR3 is 13 amino acids. Trimming stripped 6 bases from V and 0 bases from J, with 6 bases between. CDR1 SQVTM and CDR2 ANQGSEA come from the germline V gene.

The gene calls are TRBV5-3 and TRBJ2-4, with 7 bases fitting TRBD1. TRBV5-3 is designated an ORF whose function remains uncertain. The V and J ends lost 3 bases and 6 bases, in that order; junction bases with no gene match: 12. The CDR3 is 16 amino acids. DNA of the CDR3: TGTGCCAGAAGCTCGGCACAGGGGACAGTCTTAAACATTCAGTACTTC. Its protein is CARSSAQGTVLNIQYF.